Listed below are T cell receptor beta chains from one sample, sequenced in a study of low-dose radiotherapy and immunotherapy resistance in tumors. Via MiXCR, TCRdb re-called the reads, giving one row per CDR3 protein. Counted here are tens of thousands of distinct CDR3 sequences, more than 20% occurring once; the ten biggest clones make up 6.6%. Sequenced material: PBMCs, taken before treatment. These receptors all stem from a male donor with rectosigmoid adenocarcinoma. The CDR3 runs from the conserved cysteine through the conserved F or W. The D gene is left open where the match is weak. Some rows have no size entry. The others give once, few or many, or a class for an expanded clone.

CDR3aa: CASSFSPGTGDEKLFF; CDR3nt: TGTGCCAGCAGCTTCTCTCCCGGGACAGGGGATGAAAAACTGTTTTTT; d_gene: TRBD1; j_gene: TRBJ1-4; v_gene: TRBV5-4; abundance: many
CDR3aa: CASSFLAGSTDTQYF; CDR3nt: TGCGCCAGCAGCTTCCTAGCGGGGTCCACAGATACGCAGTATTTT; d_gene: TRBD2; j_gene: TRBJ2-3; v_gene: TRBV5-1; abundance: many
CDR3aa: CASSPQRALMNTEAFF; CDR3nt: TGTGCCAGCAGTCCCCAAAGGGCACTAATGAACACTGAAGCTTTCTTT; d_gene: .; j_gene: TRBJ1-1; v_gene: TRBV6-2/TRBV6-3; abundance: few
CDR3aa: CASSDLAGGTTGELFF; CDR3nt: TGTGCCAGCAGTGATCTAGCGGGGGGAACCACCGGGGAGCTGTTTTTT; d_gene: TRBD2; j_gene: TRBJ2-2; v_gene: TRBV6-4; abundance: many
CDR3aa: CASSPQGEGYTF; CDR3nt: TGTGCCAGCAGCCCCCAGGGGGAGGGCTACACCTTC; d_gene: TRBD1; j_gene: TRBJ1-2; v_gene: TRBV7-2; abundance: .
CDR3aa: CASSSKMGGGYTF; CDR3nt: TGCGCCAGCAGCTCGAAGATGGGAGGGGGCTACACCTTC; d_gene: .; j_gene: TRBJ1-2; v_gene: TRBV4-3; abundance: .
CDR3aa: CASSKGGGSSSGANVLTF; CDR3nt: TGTGCCAGCAGCAAAGGGGGGGGATCTAGCTCTGGGGCCAACGTCCTGACTTTC; d_gene: .; j_gene: TRBJ2-6; v_gene: TRBV3-1; abundance: .
CDR3aa: CSVAHPNTEAFF; CDR3nt: TGCAGCGTTGCACACCCGAACACTGAAGCTTTCTTT; d_gene: .; j_gene: TRBJ1-1; v_gene: TRBV29-1; abundance: many
CDR3aa: CASSLFASSYNEQFF; CDR3nt: TGCGCCAGCAGCTTGTTTGCTAGCTCCTACAATGAGCAGTTCTTC; d_gene: .; j_gene: TRBJ2-1; v_gene: TRBV5-1; abundance: many
CDR3aa: CSTSPGTLVGNEQFF; CDR3nt: TGCAGTACGAGTCCCGGGACCCTCGTAGGGAATGAGCAGTTCTTC; d_gene: .; j_gene: TRBJ2-1; v_gene: TRBV20-1; abundance: many
CDR3aa: CASSLGQGYGYTF; CDR3nt: TGTGCCAGCAGCCTGGGACAGGGCTATGGCTACACCTTC; d_gene: TRBD1; j_gene: TRBJ1-2; v_gene: TRBV12-3/TRBV12-4; abundance: many
CDR3aa: CASSRTGVGGQPQHF; CDR3nt: TGCGCCAGCAGCAGGACGGGGGTGGGAGGTCAGCCCCAGCATTTT; d_gene: .; j_gene: TRBJ1-5; v_gene: TRBV23-1; abundance: .
CDR3aa: CASSWTLDEPGELFF; CDR3nt: TGTGCCAGCAGCTGGACGCTCGACGAGCCCGGGGAGCTGTTTTTT; d_gene: .; j_gene: TRBJ2-2; v_gene: TRBV4-2; abundance: many
CDR3aa: CASSHGSQPQHF; CDR3nt: TGTGCCAGCAGCCATGGAAGTCAGCCCCAGCATTTT; d_gene: .; j_gene: TRBJ1-5; v_gene: TRBV3-1; abundance: many
CDR3aa: CASAGPLAGGNTGELFFF; CDR3nt: .; d_gene: .; j_gene: TRBJ2-2; v_gene: TRBV2; abundance: .
CDR3aa: CASSLGPYQPQHF; CDR3nt: TGTGCCAGCAGCTTAGGGCCCTATCAGCCCCAGCATTTT; d_gene: .; j_gene: TRBJ1-5; v_gene: TRBV7-2; abundance: many
CDR3aa: CASSLRNEQFF; CDR3nt: TGCGCCAGCAGCTTGAGAAATGAGCAGTTCTTC; d_gene: .; j_gene: TRBJ2-1; v_gene: TRBV5-1; abundance: many
CDR3aa: CSGTGESYNEQFF; CDR3nt: TGCAGCGGAACAGGGGAGTCCTACAATGAGCAGTTCTTC; d_gene: TRBD1; j_gene: TRBJ2-1; v_gene: TRBV29-1; abundance: many
CDR3aa: CASRPPDSSSYEQYF; CDR3nt: TGTGCCAGCAGGCCCCCGGACAGTAGCTCCTACGAGCAGTACTTC; d_gene: .; j_gene: TRBJ2-7; v_gene: TRBV28; abundance: many
CDR3aa: CASSQVKGNDEQFF; CDR3nt: TGTGCCAGCAGCCAAGTAAAGGGGAATGATGAGCAGTTCTTC; d_gene: .; j_gene: TRBJ2-1; v_gene: TRBV4-2; abundance: many
CDR3aa: CASSYFGAGELFF; CDR3nt: TGTGCCAGCAGTTATTTCGGAGCCGGGGAGCTGTTTTTT; d_gene: .; j_gene: TRBJ2-2; v_gene: TRBV6-2/TRBV6-3; abundance: many
CDR3aa: CATSDLGQGDRTNEQFF; CDR3nt: TGTGCCACCAGTGACCTCGGACAGGGAGATAGGACCAATGAGCAGTTCTTC; d_gene: TRBD1; j_gene: TRBJ2-1; v_gene: TRBV24-1; abundance: few
CDR3aa: CASRGLAGALEQYF; CDR3nt: TGTGCCAGCAGGGGACTAGCGGGAGCCCTCGAGCAGTACTTC; d_gene: TRBD2; j_gene: TRBJ2-7; v_gene: TRBV6-5; abundance: many
CDR3aa: CASSLAGEGFDEQFF; CDR3nt: TGTGCCAGCAGTTTAGCGGGAGAGGGGTTTGATGAGCAGTTCTTC; d_gene: TRBD2; j_gene: TRBJ2-1; v_gene: TRBV7-2; abundance: many
CDR3aa: CASSLLKQNSNQPQHF; CDR3nt: TGTGCCAGCAGCTTATTGAAGCAGAATAGCAATCAGCCCCAGCATTTT; d_gene: .; j_gene: TRBJ1-5; v_gene: TRBV7-9; abundance: many
CDR3aa: CASSWGGLAGVKETQYF; CDR3nt: TGTGCCAGCAGCTGGGGGGGACTAGCGGGAGTCAAAGAGACCCAGTACTTC; d_gene: TRBD2; j_gene: TRBJ2-5; v_gene: TRBV5-8; abundance: few
CDR3aa: CATSDLRQGIYEQYF; CDR3nt: TGTGCCACCAGTGATTTAAGACAGGGTATCTACGAGCAGTACTTC; d_gene: TRBD1; j_gene: TRBJ2-7; v_gene: TRBV24-1; abundance: .
CDR3aa: CASTRGREQFF; CDR3nt: TGTGCCAGCACAAGGGGTCGTGAGCAGTTCTTC; d_gene: .; j_gene: TRBJ2-1; v_gene: TRBV30; abundance: .
CDR3aa: CASSYQAGSYEQYF; CDR3nt: TGTGCCAGCAGTTACCAAGCGGGGTCCTACGAGCAGTACTTC; d_gene: TRBD2; j_gene: TRBJ2-7; v_gene: TRBV12-3/TRBV12-4; abundance: many
CDR3aa: CSAALQTNRGRRTEAFF; CDR3nt: TGCAGTGCTGCGCTTCAAACTAACAGGGGGCGCCGAACTGAAGCTTTCTTT; d_gene: TRBD1; j_gene: TRBJ1-1; v_gene: TRBV20-1; abundance: many
CDR3aa: CASQPDRGLEQYF; CDR3nt: TGTGCCAGCCAGCCGGACAGGGGGCTCGAGCAGTACTTC; d_gene: TRBD1; j_gene: TRBJ2-7; v_gene: TRBV6-5; abundance: .
CDR3aa: CASSRTREAKNIQYF; CDR3nt: TGTGCCAGCAGTCGTACTAGGGAAGCCAAAAACATTCAGTACTTC; d_gene: .; j_gene: TRBJ2-4; v_gene: TRBV28; abundance: many
CDR3aa: CASGLVQWTGVTNEQFF; CDR3nt: TGTGCTAGTGGTTTGGTACAATGGACAGGGGTGACCAATGAGCAGTTCTTC; d_gene: TRBD1; j_gene: TRBJ2-1; v_gene: TRBV12-5; abundance: .
CDR3aa: CASSYMEQQVLSGTNVLTF; CDR3nt: TGTGCCAGCAGTTACATGGAACAGCAAGTTCTCTCTGGGACCAACGTCCTGACTTTC; d_gene: .; j_gene: TRBJ2-6; v_gene: TRBV6-1; abundance: .
CDR3aa: CATQQGTEAFF; CDR3nt: TGTGCCACCCAACAGGGGACTGAAGCTTTCTTT; d_gene: TRBD1; j_gene: TRBJ1-1; v_gene: TRBV28; abundance: many
CDR3aa: CASSTQAGGGPSEQYF; CDR3nt: TGTGCCAGCAGCACCCAAGCGGGGGGAGGCCCCTCCGAGCAGTACTTC; d_gene: TRBD2; j_gene: TRBJ2-7; v_gene: TRBV7-2; abundance: many
CDR3aa: CASSFGANVLTF; CDR3nt: TGTGCCAGCAGTTTCGGGGCCAACGTCCTGACTTTC; d_gene: .; j_gene: TRBJ2-6; v_gene: TRBV2; abundance: many
CDR3aa: CSVEVYARTYNEQFF; CDR3nt: TGCAGCGTTGAAGTATATGCTAGAACCTACAATGAGCAGTTCTTC; d_gene: .; j_gene: TRBJ2-1; v_gene: TRBV29-1; abundance: many
CDR3aa: CASSLSSTYNEQFF; CDR3nt: TGCGCCAGCAGCTTGAGCAGCACCTACAATGAGCAGTTCTTC; d_gene: .; j_gene: TRBJ2-1; v_gene: TRBV5-1; abundance: .
CDR3aa: CASRLAPGDTYEQYF; CDR3nt: TGTGCCAGCAGGCTGGCCCCCGGGGATACATACGAGCAGTACTTC; d_gene: .; j_gene: TRBJ2-7; v_gene: TRBV28; abundance: .
CDR3aa: CASSTTRDASYEQYF; CDR3nt: TGTGCCAGCAGCACTACTCGGGACGCCTCCTACGAGCAGTACTTC; d_gene: .; j_gene: TRBJ2-7; v_gene: TRBV7-2; abundance: many
CDR3aa: CASSLLLGAVIYNEQFF; CDR3nt: TGTGCCAGCAGTTTGCTGCTGGGAGCAGTCATATACAATGAGCAGTTCTTC; d_gene: .; j_gene: TRBJ2-1; v_gene: TRBV12-3/TRBV12-4; abundance: .
CDR3aa: CSVDGGDNEQFF; CDR3nt: TGCAGCGTTGATGGTGGGGACAATGAGCAGTTCTTC; d_gene: .; j_gene: TRBJ2-1; v_gene: TRBV29-1; abundance: .
CDR3aa: CASSLSGTQFGYTF; CDR3nt: TGTGCCAGCAGTTTATCCGGGACACAGTTTGGCTACACCTTC; d_gene: .; j_gene: TRBJ1-2; v_gene: TRBV28; abundance: few
CDR3aa: CASSDRESTYNEQFF; CDR3nt: TGTGCCAGCAGTGACAGGGAATCAACCTACAATGAGCAGTTCTTC; d_gene: TRBD1; j_gene: TRBJ2-1; v_gene: TRBV12-3/TRBV12-4; abundance: many
CDR3aa: CASGTAGANVLTF; CDR3nt: TGCGCCAGCGGGACCGCTGGGGCCAACGTCCTGACTTTC; d_gene: .; j_gene: TRBJ2-6; v_gene: TRBV5-1; abundance: many
CDR3aa: CATSDSRDGHTEAFF; CDR3nt: TGTGCCACCAGTGATTCCCGGGACGGACACACTGAAGCTTTCTTT; d_gene: .; j_gene: TRBJ1-1; v_gene: TRBV24-1; abundance: many
CDR3aa: CASSIDLQGGREDGYTF; CDR3nt: TGTGCCAGTAGTATAGATTTGCAGGGAGGACGAGAGGATGGCTACACCTTC; d_gene: .; j_gene: TRBJ1-2; v_gene: TRBV19; abundance: many
CDR3aa: CASSPNMDRGYGYTF; CDR3nt: TGTGCCAGCAGTCCGAACATGGACAGGGGATATGGCTACACCTTC; d_gene: TRBD1; j_gene: TRBJ1-2; v_gene: TRBV27; abundance: many
CDR3aa: CASSFQGIAISQHF; CDR3nt: TGTGCCAGCAGCTTTCAGGGGATAGCAATCAGCCAGCATTTT; d_gene: .; j_gene: TRBJ1-5; v_gene: TRBV5-7; abundance: .
CDR3aa: CASSLRDANTVQFF; CDR3nt: TGTGCCAGCAGCTTAAGGGACGCGAACACTGTGCAGTTCTTC; d_gene: .; j_gene: TRBJ2-1; v_gene: TRBV7-8; abundance: .
CDR3aa: CASSRGTSGYNEQFF; CDR3nt: TGTGCCAGCAGCCGGGGGACTAGCGGCTACAATGAGCAGTTCTTC; d_gene: TRBD2; j_gene: TRBJ2-1; v_gene: TRBV7-9; abundance: many
CDR3aa: CASSTDEQYF; CDR3nt: TGTGCCAGCAGCACCGACGAGCAGTACTTC; d_gene: .; j_gene: TRBJ2-7; v_gene: TRBV28; abundance: many
CDR3aa: CASSLSGPRETQYF; CDR3nt: TGTGCCAGCAGCTTATCCGGCCCTAGGGAGACCCAGTACTTC; d_gene: .; j_gene: TRBJ2-5; v_gene: TRBV11-3; abundance: many